Each of the 5 T cell receptor beta chains below was sequenced from the same sample in a study of PD-1 blockade in classical Hodgkin lymphoma. The assay was immunoSEQ multiplex PCR, and TCRdb's table has in-frame clones only and misses some. The sample lists some 23,000 clones; 94% were seen once. Noted time point: newly diagnosed, previously untreated cHL patient sample. The material sequenced was peripheral blood mononuclear cells (PBMCs). The receptor set was obtained from a human donor with classical Hodgkin lymphoma.

The chain carries TRBV5-1 and TRBJ1-1; 7 bases line up with TRBD1. Germline CDR1 is SGHRS and CDR2 is YFSETQ. This CDR3 has 14 amino acids. V shed 2 bases and J 3 bases; nucleotides not matched to a gene: 4. CDR3 region: CASSFDREDTEAFF. The CDR3 region has the DNA TGCGCCAGCAGCTTTGACAGGGAGGACACTGAAGCTTTCTTT.

The chain has TRBV4-3 and TRBJ2-5, with D tentatively TRBD2 (5 bases). Germline V CDR1 and CDR2: LGHNA, YSLEER. The germline V and J ends were trimmed by 3 bases and 0 bases, with 20 bases remaining between them. The CDR3 extends over 18 amino acids. CDR3 in amino acids: CASSQSLTTRGYQETQYF. The DNA of the CDR3 is TGCGCCAGCAGCCAGTCCCTGACTACGAGAGGGTACCAAGAGACCCAGTACTTC.

The chain joins TRBV11-3 to TRBJ2-6, with D perhaps TRBD2 (6 bases). Trimming stripped 3 bases from V and 2 bases from J, with 14 bases between. Germline loops: CDR1 SGHNT, CDR2 YENEEA. This CDR3 contains 17 residues. The CDR3 here is CASSFGRSLPGANVLTF. In DNA, the CDR3 is TGTGCCAGCAGCTTCGGGAGAAGCCTGCCTGGGGCCAACGTCCTGACTTTC. Looking up the rest from reference TRBV11-3 and TRBJ2-6 gives the full variable domain: EAGVVQSPRYKIIEKKQPVAFWCNPISGHNTLYWYLQNLGQGPELLIRYENEEAVDDSQLPKDRFSAERLKGVDSTLKIQPAELGDSAVYLCASSFGRSLPGANVLTFGAGSRLTVL.

The chain couples TRBV5-4 to TRBJ2-1; TRBD2 matches 9 bases. This CDR3 comprises 15 residues. Germline V gene data show CDR1 as SGHNT and CDR2 as YYREEE (reference sequence). With V trimmed by 6 bases and J by 5 bases, 9 bases remained unmatched. CDR3: CASKRGASGNNEQFF. CDR3 DNA: TGTGCCAGCAAAAGAGGAGCTAGCGGGAACAATGAGCAGTTCTTC.

V is TRBV4-2 and J is TRBJ2-3; the D gene is possibly TRBD1 (5 bases). Germline CDR1 is LGHNA and CDR2 is YNFKEQ. The CDR3 length is 17 residues. V was pared by 4 bases and J by 4 bases, with 21 bases between. For the CDR3, the DNA is TGTGCCAGCAGCCCTCGAGGCCCGGTTCAGGGATCAGATACGCAGTATTTT. Its protein is CASSPRGPVQGSDTQYF.